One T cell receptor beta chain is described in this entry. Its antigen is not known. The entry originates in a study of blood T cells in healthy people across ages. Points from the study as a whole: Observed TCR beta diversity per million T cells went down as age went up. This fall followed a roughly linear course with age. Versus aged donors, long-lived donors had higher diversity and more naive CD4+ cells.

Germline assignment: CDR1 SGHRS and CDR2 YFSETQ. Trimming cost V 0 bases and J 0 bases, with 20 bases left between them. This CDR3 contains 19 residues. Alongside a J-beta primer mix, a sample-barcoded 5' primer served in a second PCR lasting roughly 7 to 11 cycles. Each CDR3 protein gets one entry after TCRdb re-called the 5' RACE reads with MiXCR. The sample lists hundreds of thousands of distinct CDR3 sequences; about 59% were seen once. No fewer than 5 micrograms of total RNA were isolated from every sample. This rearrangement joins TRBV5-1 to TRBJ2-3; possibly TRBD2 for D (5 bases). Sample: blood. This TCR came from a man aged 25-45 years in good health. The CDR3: CASSLALTHQWTSTDTQYF. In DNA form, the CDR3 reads TGCGCCAGCAGCTTGGCGCTAACGCACCAGTGGACTAGCACAGATACGCAGTATTTT.